These T cell receptor beta chains were read from a single sample in a study of control samples from healthy donors and cancer patients. Data came from immunoSEQ multiplex PCR; TCRdb stores just in-frame clones and leaves some out. Seen here are under 75,000 clones, around nine tenths observed once, and the top ten hold 0.95% to 1.5%. Sequenced sample: PBMCs. Receptors originate from a woman aged 45-65 years with colorectal cancer. Both conserved end residues are part of each CDR3. The order of the fields is clone size, D gene, V gene, J gene, CDR3 DNA, CDR3 protein. A D gene is named only where the DNA matches it firmly. Size is omitted from some rows. Given values are once, few, many or a class for expanded clones.

-	TRBD1	TRBV5-1	TRBJ2-5	TGCGCCAGCAGCTGGACAGGGGATCGAGAGACCCAGTACTTC	CASSWTGDRETQYF
-	TRBD1	TRBV7-9	TRBJ2-7	TGTGCCAGCAGCTTATTACAGGGGGCCCTGTCCTACGAGCAGTACTTC	CASSLLQGALSYEQYF
-	TRBD2	TRBV30	TRBJ2-5	TGTGCCTGGAGTGTAAAACTAGCGGAAGAGACCCAGTACTTC	CAWSVKLAEETQYF
-	-	TRBV7-8	TRBJ1-3	TGTGCCAGCAGCGAACCTTCAGGGTACTCTGGAAACACCATATATTTT	CASSEPSGYSGNTIYF
few	-	TRBV30	TRBJ1-2	TGTGCCTGGAGTGTACGGCACGGGGCTGGCTACACCTTC	CAWSVRHGAGYTF
-	-	TRBV12-3/TRBV12-4	TRBJ1-1	TGTGCCAGCAGTTCACCGCCTCGGGGGCGAGCTTTCTTT	CASSSPPRGRAFF
-	-	TRBV29-1	TRBJ2-3	TGCAGCGTGGCCGGGACATCCTTATTTAATACGCAGTATTTT	CSVAGTSLFNTQYF
once	TRBD1	TRBV2	TRBJ2-1	TGTGCCAGCAGTCAGGACAGGGGGACCGATGAGCAGTTCTTC	CASSQDRGTDEQFF
-	-	TRBV18	TRBJ1-6	TGTGCCAGCTCACCACAGGGGCAAAATTCACCCCTCCACTTT	CASSPQGQNSPLHF
once	-	TRBV14	TRBJ1-1	TGTGCCAGCAGCCGGGGCGTGGGATTGGCCTTT	CASSRGVGLAF
-	TRBD2	TRBV5-1	TRBJ2-5	TGCGCCAGCACCGGGACTAGCGGCCCGGATCGGACCCAGTACTTC	CASTGTSGPDRTQYF
-	-	TRBV11-2	TRBJ1-2	TGTGCCAGCAGCTTAGCTAATATAGGATATGGCTACACCTTC	CASSLANIGYGYTF
-	TRBD1	TRBV7-2	TRBJ2-7	TGTGCCAGCAGCCAAATGACAGGGGGTGTGAACGAGCAGTACTTC	CASSQMTGGVNEQYF
-	-	TRBV19	TRBJ1-5	TGTGCCAGTTCCCAGGGCCCCAATCAGCCCCAGCATTTT	CASSQGPNQPQHF
-	TRBD1	TRBV2	TRBJ2-7	TGTGCCAGCAGCGATTCGTGGCCGGGACAGGGCTCCTACGAGCAGTACTTC	CASSDSWPGQGSYEQYF
-	TRBD2	TRBV7-2	TRBJ2-3	TGTGCCAGCAGCTTAGCTAGCGGGGGGGCCAGAGATACGCAGTATTTT	CASSLASGGARDTQYF
-	-	TRBV28	TRBJ1-2	TGTACCAGCAGCCCAAACGCCGGAAAAATCGGATATGGCTACACCTTC	CTSSPNAGKIGYGYTF
-	-	TRBV7-2	TRBJ2-7	TGTGCCAGCAGCCTAATGACGGGAAGTTCTATCGAGCAGTACTTC	CASSLMTGSSIEQYF
-	-	TRBV19	TRBJ1-2	TGTGCCAGTAGTATTCAGGGAAACTATGGCTACACCTTC	CASSIQGNYGYTF
-	TRBD2	TRBV30	TRBJ2-1	TGTGCCTGGGATTCTGGGACTAGCGGGAGATCTGAGCAGTTCTTC	CAWDSGTSGRSEQFF
once	TRBD1	TRBV15	TRBJ1-2	TGTGCCACCAGCAGACCGGGACAGGCAAGAAAGAGCTATGGCTACACCTTC	CATSRPGQARKSYGYTF
-	-	TRBV7-8	TRBJ1-1	TGTGCCAGCAGCCAGAACACTGAAGCTTTCTTT	CASSQNTEAFF
-	-	TRBV11-2	TRBJ1-2	TGTGCCAGCAGCTTAGGGGTGGGGGGAGGAGCTAACTATGGCTACACCTTC	CASSLGVGGGANYGYTF
-	-	TRBV10-3	TRBJ1-2	TGTGCCATCAGTGTGGGGGGTAACTATGGCTACACCTTC	CAISVGGNYGYTF
-	-	TRBV6-5	TRBJ1-1	TGTGCCAGCAGTTATCGTCGTTCGGGCACTGAAGCTTTCTTT	CASSYRRSGTEAFF
once	-	TRBV3-1/TRBV3-2	TRBJ1-1	TGTGCCAGCAGTGGGCCGGGCACTGAAGCTTTCTTT	CASSGPGTEAFF
-	-	TRBV7-2	TRBJ1-4	TGTGCCAGCAGCCCCGACAGCACTAATGAAAAACTGTTTTTT	CASSPDSTNEKLFF